This T cell receptor (beta chain) was obtained from a study of cytotoxic CD8 clonotypes in ibrutinib-treated CLL. The CDR3 has 14 residues. The V gene's germline CDR1 is SGHDT and CDR2 YYEEEE. V lost 1 base to trimming and J lost 8 bases, with 15 bases between them. Assay: immunoSEQ multiplex PCR; the TCRdb copy retains only in-frame clones and omits some. The top ten clones hold about 20% of a sample with over 45,000 clones, around 55% of them seen once. The sequence was collected from a human donor with chronic lymphocytic leukemia. The material sequenced was PBMCs, taken after 24 months of ibrutinib treatment. The chain carries TRBV5-6 and TRBJ1-2; D call uncertain. The CDR3 reads CASSLSGQVKGYTF. The CDR3 nucleotides are TGTGCCAGCAGCTTGTCCGGGCAGGTTAAAGGCTACACCTTC.